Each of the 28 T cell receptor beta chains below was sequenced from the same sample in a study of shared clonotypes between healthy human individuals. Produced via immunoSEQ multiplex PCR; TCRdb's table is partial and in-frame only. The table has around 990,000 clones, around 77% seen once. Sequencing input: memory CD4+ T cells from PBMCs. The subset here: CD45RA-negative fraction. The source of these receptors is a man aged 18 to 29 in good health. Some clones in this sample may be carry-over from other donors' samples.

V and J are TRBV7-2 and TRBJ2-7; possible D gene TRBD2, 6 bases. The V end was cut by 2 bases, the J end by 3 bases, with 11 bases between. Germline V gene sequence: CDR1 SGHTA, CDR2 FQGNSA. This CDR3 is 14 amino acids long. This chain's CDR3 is CASSLYGGNYEQYF. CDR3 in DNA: TGTGCCAGCAGCTTATATGGCGGGAACTACGAGCAGTACTTC.

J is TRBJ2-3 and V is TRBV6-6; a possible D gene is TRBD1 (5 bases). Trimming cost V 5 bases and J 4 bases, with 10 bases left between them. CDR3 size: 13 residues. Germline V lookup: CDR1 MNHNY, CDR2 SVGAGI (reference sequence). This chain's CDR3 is CASSRTLADTQYF. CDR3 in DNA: TGTGCCAGCAGTAGGACACTGGCAGATACGCAGTATTTT.

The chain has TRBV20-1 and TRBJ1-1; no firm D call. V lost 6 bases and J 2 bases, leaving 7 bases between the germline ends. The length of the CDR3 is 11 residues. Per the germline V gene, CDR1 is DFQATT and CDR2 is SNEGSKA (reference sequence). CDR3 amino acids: CSAASNTEAFF. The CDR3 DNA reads TGCAGTGCGGCATCAAACACTGAAGCTTTCTTT.

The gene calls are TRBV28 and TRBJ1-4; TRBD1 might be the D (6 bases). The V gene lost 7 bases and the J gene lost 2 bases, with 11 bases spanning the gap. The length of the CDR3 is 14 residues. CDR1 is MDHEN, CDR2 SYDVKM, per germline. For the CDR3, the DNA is TGTGCCAGCACCCAGGGGTTGACTAATGAAAAACTGTTTTTT. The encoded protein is CASTQGLTNEKLFF.

The CDR3 DNA follows: TGTGCCAGCAGTGGGACCGGGACTAGAACTGGGAACGAGCAGTACTTC. Amino acids: CASSGTGTRTGNEQYF. This sequence joins TRBV6-1 and TRBJ2-7, with TRBD2 matching over 8 bases. Germline CDR1 reads MNHNS; CDR2 reads SASEGT. The CDR3 consists of 16 residues. V lost 4 bases and J lost 5; bases outside the gene matches: 13.

CDR3 residues: CASSLNAMGGNTIYF. The CDR3 region has the DNA TGTGCCAGCAGCTTGAATGCCATGGGGGGAAACACCATATATTTT. V usage is TRBV5-5 and J usage is TRBJ1-3; the D is unclear. Per germline, CDR1 SGHKS and CDR2 YYEKEE (reference sequence). Trimming stripped 1 base from V and 4 bases from J, with 12 bases between. This CDR3 is 15 amino acids long.

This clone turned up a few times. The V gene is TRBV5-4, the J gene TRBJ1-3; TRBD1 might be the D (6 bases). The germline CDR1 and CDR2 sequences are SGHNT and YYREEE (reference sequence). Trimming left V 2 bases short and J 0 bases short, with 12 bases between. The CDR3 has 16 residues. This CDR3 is CASSLGQPRSGNTIYF. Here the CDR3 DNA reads TGTGCCAGCAGCTTAGGACAGCCTCGCTCTGGAAACACCATATATTTT.

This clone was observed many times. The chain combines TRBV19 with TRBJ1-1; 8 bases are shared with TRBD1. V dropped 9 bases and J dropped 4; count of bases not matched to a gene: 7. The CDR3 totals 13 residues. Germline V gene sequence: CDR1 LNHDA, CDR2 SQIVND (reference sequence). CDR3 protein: CASHFQGATEAFF. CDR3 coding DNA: TGTGCCAGCCACTTCCAGGGGGCCACTGAAGCTTTCTTT.

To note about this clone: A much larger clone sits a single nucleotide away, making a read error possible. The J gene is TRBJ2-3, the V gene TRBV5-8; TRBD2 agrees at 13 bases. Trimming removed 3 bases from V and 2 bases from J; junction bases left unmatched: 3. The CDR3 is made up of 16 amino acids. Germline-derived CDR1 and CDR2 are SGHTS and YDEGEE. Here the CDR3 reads CASSSGLAGVTDTQYF. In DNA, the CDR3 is TGTGCCAGCAGCTCAGGACTAGCGGGAGTCACAGATACGCAGTATTTT.

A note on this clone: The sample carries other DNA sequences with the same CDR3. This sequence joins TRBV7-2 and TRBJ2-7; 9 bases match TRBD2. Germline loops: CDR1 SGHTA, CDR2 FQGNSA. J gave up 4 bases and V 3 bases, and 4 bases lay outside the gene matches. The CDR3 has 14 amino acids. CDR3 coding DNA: TGTGCCAGCAGCTTGGGGCTAGCGGGATACGAGCAGTACTTC. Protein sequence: CASSLGLAGYEQYF.

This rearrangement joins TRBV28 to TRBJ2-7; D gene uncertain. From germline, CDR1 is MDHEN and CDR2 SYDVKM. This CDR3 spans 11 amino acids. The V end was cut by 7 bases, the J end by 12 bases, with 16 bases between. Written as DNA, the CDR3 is TGTGCCAGCAACTTGGCCCAGACCTGGTACTTC. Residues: CASNLAQTWYF.

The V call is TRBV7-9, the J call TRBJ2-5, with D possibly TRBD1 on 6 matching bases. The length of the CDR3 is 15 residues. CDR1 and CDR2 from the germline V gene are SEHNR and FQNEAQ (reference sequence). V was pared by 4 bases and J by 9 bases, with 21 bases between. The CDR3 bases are TGTGCCAGCAGCTCTTCCGGGACAACCTTTGGAGCCCAGTACTTC. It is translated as CASSSSGTTFGAQYF. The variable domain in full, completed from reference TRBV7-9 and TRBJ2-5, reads DTGVSQNPRHKITKRGQNVTFRCDPISEHNRLYWYRQTLGQGPEFLTYFQNEAQLEKSRLLSDRFSAERPKGSFSTLEIQRTEQGDSAMYLCASSSSGTTFGAQYFGPGTRLLVL.

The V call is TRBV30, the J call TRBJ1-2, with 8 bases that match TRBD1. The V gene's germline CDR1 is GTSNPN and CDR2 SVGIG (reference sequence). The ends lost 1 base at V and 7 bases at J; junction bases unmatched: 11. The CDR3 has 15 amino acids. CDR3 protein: CAWSGTGRLNGGYTF. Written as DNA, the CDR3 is TGTGCCTGGAGTGGGACAGGGAGGCTTAATGGTGGCTACACCTTC.

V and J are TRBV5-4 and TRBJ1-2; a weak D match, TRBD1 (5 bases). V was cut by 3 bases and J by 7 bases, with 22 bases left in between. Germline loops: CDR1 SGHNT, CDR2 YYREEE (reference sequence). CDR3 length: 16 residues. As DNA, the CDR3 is TGTGCCAGCAGCTCCGTGACGGACGGGGCCATTGGTGGCTACACCTTC. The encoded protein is CASSSVTDGAIGGYTF.

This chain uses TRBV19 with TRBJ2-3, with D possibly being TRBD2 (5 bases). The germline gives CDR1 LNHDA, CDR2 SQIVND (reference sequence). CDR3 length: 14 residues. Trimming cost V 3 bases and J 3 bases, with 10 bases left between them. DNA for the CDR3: TGTGCCAGTAGTATGAGCCCGGGGACAGATACGCAGTATTTT. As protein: CASSMSPGTDTQYF.

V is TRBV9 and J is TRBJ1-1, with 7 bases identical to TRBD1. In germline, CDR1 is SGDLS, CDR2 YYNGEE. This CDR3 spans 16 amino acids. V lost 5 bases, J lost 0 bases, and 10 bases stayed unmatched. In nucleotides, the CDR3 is TGTGCCAGCAGTCCGCAGGGGGTGGCGATGAACACTGAAGCTTTCTTT. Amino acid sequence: CASSPQGVAMNTEAFF.

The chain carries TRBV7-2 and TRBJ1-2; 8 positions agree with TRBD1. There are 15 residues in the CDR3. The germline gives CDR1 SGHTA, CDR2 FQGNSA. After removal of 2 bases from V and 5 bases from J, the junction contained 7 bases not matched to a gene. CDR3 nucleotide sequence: TGTGCCAGCAGCTTATCGTCGGGACAGGCATATGGCTACACCTTC. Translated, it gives CASSLSSGQAYGYTF. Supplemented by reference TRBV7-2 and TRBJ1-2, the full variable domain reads GAGVSQSPSNKVTEKGKDVELRCDPISGHTALYWYRQSLGQGLEFLIYFQGNSAPDKSGLPSDRFSAERTGGSVSTLTIQRTQQEDSAVYLCASSLSSGQAYGYTFGSGTRLTVV.

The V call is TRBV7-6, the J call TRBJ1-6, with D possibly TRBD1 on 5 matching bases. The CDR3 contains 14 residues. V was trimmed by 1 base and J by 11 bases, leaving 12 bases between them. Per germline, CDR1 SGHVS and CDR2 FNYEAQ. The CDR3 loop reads CASSLGGTQAPLHF. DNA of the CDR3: TGTGCCAGCAGCTTAGGAGGGACCCAGGCACCCCTCCACTTT.

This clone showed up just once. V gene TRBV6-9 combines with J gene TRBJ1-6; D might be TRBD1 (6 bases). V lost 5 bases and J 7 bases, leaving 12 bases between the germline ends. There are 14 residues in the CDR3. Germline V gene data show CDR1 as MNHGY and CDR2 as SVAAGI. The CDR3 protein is CASSPRGRNSPLHF. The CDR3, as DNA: TGTGCCAGCAGTCCCAGGGGTCGGAATTCACCCCTCCACTTT.

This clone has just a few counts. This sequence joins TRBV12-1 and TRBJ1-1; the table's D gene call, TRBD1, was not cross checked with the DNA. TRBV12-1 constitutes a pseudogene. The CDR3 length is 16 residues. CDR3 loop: CASSRVLGHLNTEAFF. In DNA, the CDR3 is TGTGCCAGCAGCCGCGTCCTTGGACACCTGAACACTGAAGCTTTCTTT.

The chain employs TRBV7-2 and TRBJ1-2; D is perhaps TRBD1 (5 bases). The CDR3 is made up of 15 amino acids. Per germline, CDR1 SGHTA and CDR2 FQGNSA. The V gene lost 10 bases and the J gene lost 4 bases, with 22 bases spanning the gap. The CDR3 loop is CATQLSRGAGYGYTF. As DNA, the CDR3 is TGTGCCACCCAGCTTTCGAGGGGTGCTGGCTATGGCTACACCTTC. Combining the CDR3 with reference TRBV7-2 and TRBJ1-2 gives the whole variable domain GAGVSQSPSNKVTEKGKDVELRCDPISGHTALYWYRQSLGQGLEFLIYFQGNSAPDKSGLPSDRFSAERTGGSVSTLTIQRTQQEDSAVYLCATQLSRGAGYGYTFGSGTRLTVV.

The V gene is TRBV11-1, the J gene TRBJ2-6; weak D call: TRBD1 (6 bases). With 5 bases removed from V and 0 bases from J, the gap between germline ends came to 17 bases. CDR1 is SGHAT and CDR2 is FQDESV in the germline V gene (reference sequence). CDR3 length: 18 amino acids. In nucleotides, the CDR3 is TGTGCCAGCAGCCCTACCGGGACATTCGCCTCTGGGGCCAACGTCCTGACTTTC. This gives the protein CASSPTGTFASGANVLTF.

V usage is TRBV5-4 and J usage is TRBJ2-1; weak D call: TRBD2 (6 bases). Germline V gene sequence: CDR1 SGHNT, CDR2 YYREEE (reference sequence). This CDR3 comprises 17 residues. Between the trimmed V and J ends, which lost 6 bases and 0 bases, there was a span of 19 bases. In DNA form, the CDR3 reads TGTGCCAGCACCCCGGGGAGTGGGGGGAGCTCCTACAATGAGCAGTTCTTC. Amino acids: CASTPGSGGSSYNEQFF.

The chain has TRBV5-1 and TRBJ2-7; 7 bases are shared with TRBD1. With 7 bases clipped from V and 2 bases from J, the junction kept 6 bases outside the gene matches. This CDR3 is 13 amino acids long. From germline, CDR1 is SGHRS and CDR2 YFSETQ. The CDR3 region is CASGRDSTYEQYF. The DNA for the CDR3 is TGCGCCAGCGGCCGGGACAGCACCTACGAGCAGTACTTC.

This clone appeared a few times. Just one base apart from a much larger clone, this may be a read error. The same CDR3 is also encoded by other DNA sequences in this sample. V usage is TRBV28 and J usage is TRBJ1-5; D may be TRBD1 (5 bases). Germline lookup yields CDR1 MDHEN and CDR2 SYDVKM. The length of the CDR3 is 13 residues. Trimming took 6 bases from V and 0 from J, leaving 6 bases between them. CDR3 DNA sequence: TGTGCCAGCAGGACAGATAGCAATCAGCCCCAGCATTTT. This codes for CASRTDSNQPQHF.

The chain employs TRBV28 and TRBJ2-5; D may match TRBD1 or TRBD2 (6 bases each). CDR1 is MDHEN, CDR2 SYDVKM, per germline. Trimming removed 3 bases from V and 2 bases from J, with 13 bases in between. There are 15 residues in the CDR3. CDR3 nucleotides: TGTGCCAGCAGTTTTGGGGGGCTGGGTCAAGAGACCCAGTACTTC. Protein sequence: CASSFGGLGQETQYF.

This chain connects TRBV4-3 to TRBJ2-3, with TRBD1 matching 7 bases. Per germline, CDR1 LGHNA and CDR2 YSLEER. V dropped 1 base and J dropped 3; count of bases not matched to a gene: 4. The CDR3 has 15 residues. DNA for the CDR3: TGCGCCAGCAGCCAAGGACAGGGACGGACAGATACGCAGTATTTT. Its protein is CASSQGQGRTDTQYF.

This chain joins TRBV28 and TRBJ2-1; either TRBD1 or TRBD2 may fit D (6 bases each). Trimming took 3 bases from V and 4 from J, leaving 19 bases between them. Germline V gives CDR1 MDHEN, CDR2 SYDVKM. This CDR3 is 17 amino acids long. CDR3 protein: CASSFLSGEVRYNEQFF. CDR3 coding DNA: TGTGCCAGCAGTTTCCTCTCAGGGGAGGTGAGGTACAATGAGCAGTTCTTC.